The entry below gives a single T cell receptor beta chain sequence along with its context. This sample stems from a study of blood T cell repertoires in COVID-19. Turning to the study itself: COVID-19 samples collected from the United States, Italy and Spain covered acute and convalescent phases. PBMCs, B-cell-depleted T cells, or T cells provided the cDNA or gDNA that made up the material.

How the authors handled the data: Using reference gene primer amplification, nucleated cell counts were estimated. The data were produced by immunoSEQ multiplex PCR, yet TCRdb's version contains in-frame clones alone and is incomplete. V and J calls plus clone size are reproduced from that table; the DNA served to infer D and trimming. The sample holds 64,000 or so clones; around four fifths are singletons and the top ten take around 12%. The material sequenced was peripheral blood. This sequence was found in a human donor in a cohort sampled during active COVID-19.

The CDR3 coding sequence is TGTGCCAGCTCACCACCGGAGGGGTACTACGAGCAGTACTTC. It encodes CASSPPEGYYEQYF. This chain joins TRBV18 and TRBJ2-7; D is perhaps TRBD2 (6 bases). The germline V and J ends were trimmed by 0 bases and 3 bases, with 9 bases remaining between them. The CDR3 length is 14 residues. Per the germline V gene, CDR1 is KGHSH and CDR2 is LQKENI.